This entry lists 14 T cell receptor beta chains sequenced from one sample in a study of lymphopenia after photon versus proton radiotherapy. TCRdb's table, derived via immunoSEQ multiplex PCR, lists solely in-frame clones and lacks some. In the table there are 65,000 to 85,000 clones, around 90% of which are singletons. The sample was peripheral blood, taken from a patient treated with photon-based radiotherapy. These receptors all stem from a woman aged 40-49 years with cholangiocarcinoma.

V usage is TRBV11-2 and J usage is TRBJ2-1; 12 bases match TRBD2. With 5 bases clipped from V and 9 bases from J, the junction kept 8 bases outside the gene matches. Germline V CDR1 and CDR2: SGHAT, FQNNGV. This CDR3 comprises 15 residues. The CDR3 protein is CASSPTSGGFGEQFF. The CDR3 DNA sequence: TGTGCCAGCAGCCCGACTAGCGGGGGCTTCGGTGAGCAGTTCTTC. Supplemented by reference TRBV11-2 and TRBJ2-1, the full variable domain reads EAGVAQSPRYKIIEKRQSVAFWCNPISGHATLYWYQQILGQGPKLLIQFQNNGVVDDSQLPKDRFSAERLKGVDSTLKIQPAKLEDSAVYLCASSPTSGGFGEQFFGPGTRLTVL.

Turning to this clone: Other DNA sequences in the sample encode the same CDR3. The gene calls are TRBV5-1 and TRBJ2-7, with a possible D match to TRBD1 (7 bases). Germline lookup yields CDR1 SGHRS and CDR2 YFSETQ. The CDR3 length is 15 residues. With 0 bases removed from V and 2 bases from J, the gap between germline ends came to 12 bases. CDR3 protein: CASSLGAGGPYEQYF. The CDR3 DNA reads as TGCGCCAGCAGCTTGGGCGCAGGGGGGCCCTACGAGCAGTACTTC.

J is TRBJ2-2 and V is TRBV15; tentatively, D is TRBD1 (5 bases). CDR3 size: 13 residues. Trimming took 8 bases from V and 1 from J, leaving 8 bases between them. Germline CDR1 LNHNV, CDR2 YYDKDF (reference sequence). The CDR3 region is CATLQGNTGELFF. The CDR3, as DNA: TGTGCCACCCTCCAGGGGAACACCGGGGAGCTGTTTTTT.

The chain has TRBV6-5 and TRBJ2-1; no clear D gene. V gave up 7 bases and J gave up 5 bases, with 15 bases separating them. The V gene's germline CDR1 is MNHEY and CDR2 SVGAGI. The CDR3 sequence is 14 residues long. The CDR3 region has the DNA TGTGCCAGCAAGGAGACTCCATGGAACAATGAGCAGTTCTTC. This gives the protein CASKETPWNNEQFF.

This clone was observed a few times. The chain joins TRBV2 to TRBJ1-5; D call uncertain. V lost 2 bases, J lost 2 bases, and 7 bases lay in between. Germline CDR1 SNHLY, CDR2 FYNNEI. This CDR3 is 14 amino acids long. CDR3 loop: CASSETSRNQPQHF. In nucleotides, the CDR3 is TGTGCCAGCAGTGAAACGAGCCGCAATCAGCCCCAGCATTTT.

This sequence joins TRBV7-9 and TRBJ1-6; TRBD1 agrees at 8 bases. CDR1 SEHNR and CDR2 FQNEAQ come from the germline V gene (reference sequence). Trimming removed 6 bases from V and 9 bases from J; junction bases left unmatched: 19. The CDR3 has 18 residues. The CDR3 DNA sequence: TGTGCCAGCAGTCACGGACAGGGTAGGGGGTCCCAAGGTTCACCCCTCCACTTT. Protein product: CASSHGQGRGSQGSPLHF. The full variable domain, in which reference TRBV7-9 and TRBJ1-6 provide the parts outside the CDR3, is DTGVSQNPRHKITKRGQNVTFRCDPISEHNRLYWYRQTLGQGPEFLTYFQNEAQLEKSRLLSDRFSAERPKGSFSTLEIQRTEQGDSAMYLCASSHGQGRGSQGSPLHFGNGTRLTVT.

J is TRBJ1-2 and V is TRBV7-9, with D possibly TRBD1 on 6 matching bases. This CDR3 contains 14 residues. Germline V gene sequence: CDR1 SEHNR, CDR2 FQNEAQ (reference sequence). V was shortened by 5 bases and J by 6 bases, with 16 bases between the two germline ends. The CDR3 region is CASSPEGGLDGYTF. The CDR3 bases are TGTGCCAGCAGCCCAGAGGGGGGCCTTGATGGCTACACCTTC.

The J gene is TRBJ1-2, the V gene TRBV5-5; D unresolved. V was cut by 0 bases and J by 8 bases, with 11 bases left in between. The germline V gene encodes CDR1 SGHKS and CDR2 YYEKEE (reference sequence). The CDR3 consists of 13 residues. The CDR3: CASSLDPFIGYTF. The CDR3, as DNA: TGTGCCAGCAGCTTGGATCCGTTCATCGGCTACACCTTC. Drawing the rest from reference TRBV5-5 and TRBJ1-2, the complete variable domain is DAGVTQSPTHLIKTRGQQVTLRCSPISGHKSVSWYQQVLGQGPQFIFQYYEKEERGRGNFPDRFSARQFPNYSSELNVNALLLGDSALYLCASSLDPFIGYTFGSGTRLTVV.

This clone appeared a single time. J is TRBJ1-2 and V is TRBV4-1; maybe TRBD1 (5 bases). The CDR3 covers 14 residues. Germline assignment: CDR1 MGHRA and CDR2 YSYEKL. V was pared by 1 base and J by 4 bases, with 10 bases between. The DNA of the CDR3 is TGCGCCAGCAGCCAAGCTGGGACGGTCTATGGCTACACCTTC. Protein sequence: CASSQAGTVYGYTF.

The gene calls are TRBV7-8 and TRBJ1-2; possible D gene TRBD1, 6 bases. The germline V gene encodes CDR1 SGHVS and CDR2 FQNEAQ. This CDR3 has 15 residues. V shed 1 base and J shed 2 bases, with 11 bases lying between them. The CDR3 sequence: CASSLVRGANYGYTF. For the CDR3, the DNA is TGTGCCAGCAGCTTAGTCAGGGGTGCGAACTATGGCTACACCTTC.

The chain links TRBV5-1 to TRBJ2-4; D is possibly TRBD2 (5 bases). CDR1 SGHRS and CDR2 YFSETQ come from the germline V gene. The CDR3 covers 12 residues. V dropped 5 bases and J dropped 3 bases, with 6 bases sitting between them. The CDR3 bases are TGCGCCAGCAGTGAGGGCAAAAACATTCAGTACTTC. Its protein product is CASSEGKNIQYF.

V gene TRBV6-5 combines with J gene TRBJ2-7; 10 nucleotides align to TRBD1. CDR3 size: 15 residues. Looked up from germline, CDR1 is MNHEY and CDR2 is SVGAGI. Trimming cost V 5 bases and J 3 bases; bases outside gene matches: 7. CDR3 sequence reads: CASSKTGGTGYEQYF. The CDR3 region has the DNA TGTGCCAGCAGTAAGACAGGGGGCACGGGCTACGAGCAGTACTTC.

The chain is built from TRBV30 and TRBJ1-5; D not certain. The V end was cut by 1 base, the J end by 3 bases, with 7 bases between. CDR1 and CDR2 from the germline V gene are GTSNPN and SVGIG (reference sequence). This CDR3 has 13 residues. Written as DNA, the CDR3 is TGTGCCTGGAGTGAATCCTTCAATCAGCCCCAGCATTTT. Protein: CAWSESFNQPQHF. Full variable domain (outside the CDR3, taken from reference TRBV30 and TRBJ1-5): SQTIHQWPATLVQPVGSPLSLECTVEGTSNPNLYWYRQAAGRGLQLLFYSVGIGQISSEVPQNLSASRPQDRQFILSSKKLLLSDSGFYLCAWSESFNQPQHFGDGTRLSIL.

CDR3 sequence: CASSPSLRRTSYTGELFF. CDR3 DNA: TGTGCCAGCAGCCCAAGCTTAAGGAGAACATCCTACACCGGGGAGCTGTTTTTT. This chain connects TRBV9 to TRBJ2-2; D gene unclear. The CDR3 is 18 amino acids. Germline values: CDR1 SGDLS, CDR2 YYNGEE. Between the trimmed V and J ends, which lost 4 bases and 3 bases, there was a span of 22 bases.